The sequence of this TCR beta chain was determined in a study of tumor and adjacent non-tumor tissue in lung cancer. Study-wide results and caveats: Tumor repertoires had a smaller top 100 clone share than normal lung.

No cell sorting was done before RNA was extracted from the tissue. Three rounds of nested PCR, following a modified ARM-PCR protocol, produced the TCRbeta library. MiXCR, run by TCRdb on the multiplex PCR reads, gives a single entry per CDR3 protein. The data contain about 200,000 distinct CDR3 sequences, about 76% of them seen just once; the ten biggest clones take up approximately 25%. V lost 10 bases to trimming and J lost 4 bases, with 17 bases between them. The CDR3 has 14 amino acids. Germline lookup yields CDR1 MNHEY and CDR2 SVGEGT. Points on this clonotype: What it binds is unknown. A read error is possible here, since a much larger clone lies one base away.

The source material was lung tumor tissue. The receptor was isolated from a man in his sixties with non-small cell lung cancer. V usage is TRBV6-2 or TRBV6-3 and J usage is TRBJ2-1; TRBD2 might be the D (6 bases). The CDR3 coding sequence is TGTGCCAACCTACCTAGCGAGGCATACAATGAGCAGTTCTTC. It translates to CANLPSEAYNEQFF.